The rows below give T cell receptor beta chains drawn from one sample of a study of blood T cell repertoires in COVID-19. Profiled with immunoSEQ multiplex PCR; TCRdb holds only in-frame clones, not every one. The table has about 180,000 clones, around 85% seen once. Sequencing was carried out using peripheral blood. All receptors come from a person between 65 and 79 years old with COVID-19, enrolled during active disease. CDR3s include the opening cysteine and the closing phenylalanine or tryptophan. The order of the fields is J gene, V gene, D gene, clone size, CDR3 protein, CDR3 DNA. D genes are given only for firm matches. The size of a clone is reported for some rows only, either as once, few or many, or as a class for expanded clones.

TRBJ1-5 TRBV3-1/TRBV3-2 - once CASSQEGGRGQPQHF TGTGCCAGCAGCCAAGAGGGGGGAAGGGGTCAGCCCCAGCATTTT
TRBJ1-1 TRBV7-9 - - CAEAGDLNTEAFF TGTGCCGAAGCGGGGGACTTGAACACTGAAGCTTTCTTT
TRBJ1-1 TRBV12-3/TRBV12-4 - - CASSKERGKAFF TGTGCCAGCAGCAAAGAGAGGGGGAAAGCTTTCTTT
TRBJ2-7 TRBV6-5 TRBD1 - CASRTDRFLYEQYF TGTGCCAGCAGGACGGACAGGTTCCTTTACGAGCAGTACTTC
TRBJ1-5 TRBV6-2/TRBV6-3 - few CASSQPGGSQPQHF TGTGCCAGCAGTCAGCCGGGAGGGTCGCAGCCCCAGCATTTT
TRBJ1-2 TRBV19 - - CASLPAGKNYGYTF TGTGCCAGTCTACCCGCGGGGAAGAACTATGGCTACACCTTC
TRBJ1-2 TRBV5-8 - - CASSLEGRASNYGYTF TGTGCCAGCAGCTTGGAAGGCAGGGCGTCTAACTATGGCTACACCTTC
TRBJ1-6 TRBV28 TRBD1 - CASSPGGLGSPLHF TGTGCCAGCAGTCCAGGGGGCTTAGGTTCACCCCTCCACTTT
TRBJ2-3 TRBV7-8 TRBD2 - CASSSPTRTSGRTDTQYF TGTGCCAGCAGCTCCCCAACCCGGACTAGCGGGAGAACGGATACGCAGTATTTT
TRBJ1-5 TRBV6-6 - - CASQTGFDQPQHF TGTGCCAGCCAAACAGGGTTCGATCAGCCCCAGCATTTT
TRBJ2-7 TRBV11-2 - - CASSLRGASLPYEQYF TGTGCCAGCAGCTTACGCGGGGCGTCACTACCCTACGAGCAGTACTTC
TRBJ1-1 TRBV7-6 TRBD1 - CASSPGGREMNTEAFF TGTGCCAGCAGCCCAGGGGGGAGAGAAATGAACACTGAAGCTTTCTTT
TRBJ2-3 TRBV6-5 - few CASKLGDTQYF TGTGCCAGCAAACTCGGAGATACGCAGTATTTT
TRBJ2-7 TRBV19 TRBD2 - CASRGTNSYEQYF TGTGCCAGTAGGGGGACTAACTCTTACGAGCAGTACTTC
TRBJ1-5 TRBV19 - - CASMEGRPNQPQHF TGTGCCAGTATGGAGGGCAGACCTAATCAGCCCCAGCATTTT
TRBJ1-2 TRBV18 TRBD1 - CASSPAGGRGYTF TGTGCCAGCTCACCCGCAGGGGGTCGAGGCTACACCTTC
TRBJ1-2 TRBV7-8 TRBD1 once CASSGTGTGVYGYTF TGTGCCAGCAGCGGAACCGGGACAGGGGTTTATGGCTACACCTTC
TRBJ1-1 TRBV28 TRBD1 - CASSTTDRAKNTEAFF TGTGCCAGCAGTACTACGGACAGGGCCAAGAACACTGAAGCTTTCTTT
TRBJ2-1 TRBV19 - - CASSILGGNEQFF TGTGCCAGTAGTATTTTGGGGGGCAATGAGCAGTTCTTC
TRBJ2-3 TRBV5-1 - - CASSPGGADTQYF TGCGCCAGCAGCCCGGGGGGCGCAGATACGCAGTATTTT
TRBJ2-7 TRBV28 - - CASSLGTYEQYF TGTGCCAGCAGTTTGGGCACCTACGAGCAGTACTTC
TRBJ2-1 TRBV6-5 - once CASSWVRTPEYNEQFF TGTGCCAGCAGTTGGGTGAGGACACCGGAATACAATGAGCAGTTCTTC
TRBJ2-7 TRBV7-6 - - CASSQGYYEQYF TGTGCCAGCAGTCAGGGGTATTACGAGCAGTACTTC
TRBJ2-7 TRBV7-9 - - CASSLDRTDPYEQYF TGTGCCAGCAGCTTAGACCGGACAGACCCCTACGAGCAGTACTTC
TRBJ2-2 TRBV29-1 TRBD1 - CSVLGQGGIGELFF TGCAGCGTGCTGGGACAGGGGGGTATCGGGGAGCTGTTTTTT
TRBJ1-5 TRBV28 TRBD1 - CASSRGLSNQPQHF TGTGCCAGCAGCAGGGGGCTGAGCAATCAGCCCCAGCATTTT
TRBJ2-5 TRBV7-9 TRBD2 - CASSLPMGLAGGGETQYF TGTGCCAGCAGCTTACCGATGGGACTAGCGGGCGGGGGAGAGACCCAGTACTTC
TRBJ1-2 TRBV27 - once CASSSTYRTRRSNYGYTF TGTGCCAGCAGTTCCACATACCGGACACGGAGATCTAACTATGGCTACACCTTC
TRBJ1-2 TRBV15 - - CATSRRSGIVGYTF TGTGCCACCAGCAGAAGGAGCGGAATTGTTGGCTACACCTTC
TRBJ1-6 TRBV30 - - CAWSGGQNSPLHF TGTGCCTGGAGTGGGGGGCAAAATTCACCCCTCCACTTT
TRBJ2-5 TRBV4-2 - - CASSQEGSLYGGKTQYF TGTGCCAGCAGCCAAGAGGGCAGCTTGTATGGGGGGAAGACCCAGTACTTC
TRBJ2-2 TRBV7-2 TRBD2 - CASSRGGANTGELFF TGTGCCAGCAGCCGCGGGGGGGCGAACACCGGGGAGCTGTTTTTT